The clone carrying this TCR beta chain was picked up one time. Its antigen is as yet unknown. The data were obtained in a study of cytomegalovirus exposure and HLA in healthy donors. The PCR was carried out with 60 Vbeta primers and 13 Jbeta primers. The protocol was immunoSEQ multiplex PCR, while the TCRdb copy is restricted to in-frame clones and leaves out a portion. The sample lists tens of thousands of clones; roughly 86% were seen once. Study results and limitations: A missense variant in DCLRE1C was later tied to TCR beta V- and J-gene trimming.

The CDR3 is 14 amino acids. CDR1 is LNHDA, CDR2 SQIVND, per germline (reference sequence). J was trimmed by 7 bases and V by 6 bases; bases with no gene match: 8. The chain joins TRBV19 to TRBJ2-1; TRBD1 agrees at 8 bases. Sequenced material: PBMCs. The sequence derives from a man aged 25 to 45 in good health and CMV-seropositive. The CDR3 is CASSHGTGRNEQFF. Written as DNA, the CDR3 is TGTGCCAGTAGCCACGGGACAGGTCGTAATGAGCAGTTCTTC.